Following are 21 T cell receptor beta chains from one sample sequenced in a study of control samples from healthy donors and cancer patients. Clones were sequenced by immunoSEQ multiplex PCR, and TCRdb holds only the in-frame ones, with some missing. The table lists some 95,000 clones, approximately 81% of them singletons. Sequencing was carried out using blood. Receptors were obtained from a woman younger than 45 in good health.

This clone came up once. J is TRBJ2-1 and V is TRBV25-1; D is unclear. The V end was cut by 8 bases, the J end by 0 bases, with 14 bases between. The CDR3 extends over 15 amino acids. The germline V gene encodes CDR1 MGHDK and CDR2 SYGVNS. This chain's CDR3 is CASAPSTDSYNEQFF. Here the CDR3 DNA reads TGTGCCAGCGCCCCGAGTACGGACTCCTACAATGAGCAGTTCTTC.

The CDR3 nucleotides read TGTGCCAGCAGCCAATGGGCGGATGCTGGCGAGCAGTACTTC. Translation: CASSQWADAGEQYF. The chain employs TRBV3-1 (or the pseudogene TRBV3-2) and TRBJ2-7, with D unresolved. The CDR3 covers 14 residues. Germline V CDR1 and CDR2: LGHDT, YNNKEL (reference sequence). V was shortened by 2 bases and J by 6 bases, with 14 bases between the two germline ends.

V usage is TRBV4-1 and J usage is TRBJ1-2; D is ambiguous. Germline V lookup: CDR1 MGHRA, CDR2 YSYEKL. V was trimmed by 1 base and J by 8 bases, leaving 14 bases between them. The CDR3 loop spans 14 amino acids. For the CDR3, the DNA is TGCGCCAGCAGCCAAGTCCTGGCGGTAGAAGGCTACACCTTC. It is translated as CASSQVLAVEGYTF.

J is TRBJ1-3 and V is TRBV6-5; D call uncertain. This CDR3 has 14 amino acids. V shed 1 base and J shed 4 bases, with 8 bases lying between them. The germline V gene has CDR1 MNHEY and CDR2 SVGAGI. The CDR3 here is CASSYYLGGNTIYF. The CDR3 nucleotides read TGTGCCAGCAGTTACTATCTAGGGGGAAACACCATATATTTT.

The chain links TRBV6-2 or TRBV6-3 to TRBJ1-2; weak D call: TRBD1 (5 bases). V dropped 0 bases and J dropped 4 bases, with 18 bases sitting between them. CDR3 length: 17 residues. Germline CDR1 and CDR2: MNHEY and SVGEGT. The CDR3 loop is CASSYSRLPGALYGYTF. In DNA form, the CDR3 reads TGTGCCAGCAGTTACTCGAGGCTCCCCGGGGCTCTCTATGGCTACACCTTC.

The rearrangement links TRBV19 to TRBJ1-5, with 8 positions matching TRBD1. Germline-derived CDR1 and CDR2 are LNHDA and SQIVND (reference sequence). CDR3 length: 16 residues. V trimming: 5 bases; J trimming: 3 bases; junction bases outside the gene matches: 9. The CDR3 sequence: CASSGPGTGINQPQHF. CDR3 bases: TGTGCCAGTAGTGGGCCCGGGACAGGCATCAATCAGCCCCAGCATTTT.

The gene calls are TRBV7-2 and TRBJ2-3; D ambiguous. CDR3 length: 12 amino acids. V was pared by 2 bases and J by 9 bases, with 9 bases between. CDR1 is SGHTA, CDR2 FQGNSA, per germline. CDR3 amino acids: CASSLPLSTQYF. CDR3 sequence (DNA): TGTGCCAGCAGCTTACCACTTTCCACGCAGTATTTT.

This sequence joins TRBV9 and TRBJ1-4, with TRBD1 identical over 11 bases. The CDR3 sequence is 15 residues long. CDR1 and CDR2 (germline): SGDLS, YYNGEE. V was clipped by 4 bases and J by 8 bases; unmatched bases: 7. The CDR3 is CASSPRTGGAEKLFF. CDR3 bases: TGTGCCAGCAGCCCCCGGACAGGGGGCGCCGAAAAACTGTTTTTT.

The chain employs TRBV11-2 and TRBJ2-5; TRBD2 matches 10 bases. Germline V gives CDR1 SGHAT, CDR2 FQNNGV. CDR3 length: 15 amino acids. V dropped 5 bases and J dropped 5; count of bases not matched to a gene: 8. This chain's CDR3 is CASSPSGGAGETQYF. As DNA, the CDR3 is TGTGCCAGCAGCCCAAGCGGGGGGGCGGGCGAGACCCAGTACTTC.

The V gene is TRBV2, the J gene TRBJ1-2, with D perhaps matching TRBD1 (5 bases). Looked up from germline, CDR1 is SNHLY and CDR2 is FYNNEI. Trimming stripped 5 bases from V and 0 bases from J, with 10 bases between. The CDR3 is 14 amino acids. CDR3 sequence (DNA): TGTGCCAGCAGTCGGGACGGAGCTAACTATGGCTACACCTTC. This encodes CASSRDGANYGYTF.

The DNA for the CDR3 is TGCAGTGCTAGTTTCCTAGCGAGGGACGGGGAGCTGTTTTTT. Translated, it gives CSASFLARDGELFF. The chain uses TRBV20-1 and TRBJ2-2; a possible D gene is TRBD2 (6 bases). Germline CDR1 is DFQATT and CDR2 is SNEGSKA (reference sequence). V lost 3 bases to trimming and J lost 7 bases, with 15 bases between them. The CDR3 loop spans 14 amino acids.

There are a few counts of this clone. This chain links TRBV7-2 with TRBJ2-1; TRBD2 agrees at 7 bases. Germline V CDR1 and CDR2: SGHTA, FQGNSA. There are 15 residues in the CDR3. The V gene end was trimmed by 1 base and the J gene end by 4 bases; junction bases not matched to a gene: 4. CDR3 nucleotide sequence: TGTGCCAGCAGCTTAGTGGCTAGCGGTTACAATGAGCAGTTCTTC. It encodes CASSLVASGYNEQFF. Filled out from reference TRBV7-2 and TRBJ2-1, the complete variable domain reads GAGVSQSPSNKVTEKGKDVELRCDPISGHTALYWYRQSLGQGLEFLIYFQGNSAPDKSGLPSDRFSAERTGGSVSTLTIQRTQQEDSAVYLCASSLVASGYNEQFFGPGTRLTVL.

The V call is TRBV19, the J call TRBJ2-7; possibly TRBD2 for D (7 bases). The CDR3 sequence is 16 residues long. V gave up 5 bases and J gave up 3 bases, with 20 bases separating them. CDR1 is LNHDA, CDR2 SQIVND, per germline (reference sequence). Here the CDR3 DNA reads TGTGCCAGTAGTCCCCCCGGGGGGCTAGCACTCTACGAGCAGTACTTC. It translates to CASSPPGGLALYEQYF.

This clone was found once. The CDR3 bases are TGTGCCAGCAGTTCACAGGGCTACTATGGCTACACCTTC. This sequence encodes CASSSQGYYGYTF. The genes are TRBV12-3 or TRBV12-4 and TRBJ1-2, with D possibly being TRBD1 (6 bases). The germline V and J ends were trimmed by 4 bases and 3 bases, with 9 bases remaining between them. This CDR3 comprises 13 residues.

This clone was observed a handful of times. The chain is built from TRBV6-5 and TRBJ2-3, with 10 bases fitting TRBD2. CDR3 length equals 14 residues. With V trimmed by 6 bases and J by 7 bases, 7 bases remained unmatched. Germline CDR1 reads MNHEY; CDR2 reads SVGAGI. CDR3 amino acids: CASSRAGGRHTQYF. The CDR3 nucleotides are TGTGCCAGCAGCCGAGCGGGGGGGAGGCATACGCAGTATTTT.

The chain carries TRBV10-2 and TRBJ2-7; D remains ambiguous. This CDR3 contains 11 residues. Germline lookup yields CDR1 WSHSY and CDR2 SAAADI. V was pared by 0 bases and J by 7 bases, with 4 bases between. CDR3 DNA sequence: TGCGCCAGCAGTGAGTCGAGTGAGCAGTACTTC. Its translation is CASSESSEQYF.

As concerns this clone: Within the sample, other DNA sequences also encode this same CDR3. V is TRBV12-5 and J is TRBJ2-7; D not resolved. This CDR3 comprises 13 residues. Germline-derived CDR1 and CDR2 are LGHNT and FRNRAP. V dropped 3 bases and J dropped 5 bases, with 11 bases sitting between them. This CDR3 is CASGLSGRNEQYF. DNA for the CDR3: TGTGCTAGTGGTTTAAGTGGACGCAACGAGCAGTACTTC.

V gene TRBV24-1 combines with J gene TRBJ1-2; D ambiguous. The germline V gene has CDR1 KGHDR and CDR2 SFDVKD. This CDR3 has 15 amino acids. V lost 0 bases, J lost 0 bases, and 7 bases lay in between. The CDR3 here is CATSDLGSSNYGYTF. The CDR3 nucleotides are TGTGCCACCAGTGATTTGGGGAGTTCTAACTATGGCTACACCTTC.

The chain joins TRBV9 to TRBJ1-1; 7 nucleotides align to TRBD1. V lost 4 bases to trimming and J lost 5 bases; unmatched junction nucleotides: 8. The germline CDR1 and CDR2 sequences are SGDLS and YYNGEE. The CDR3 is 14 residues long. CDR3 bases: TGTGCCAGCAGCCCTCCGGCAGGGGGGACTGAAGCTTTCTTT. Its translation is CASSPPAGGTEAFF.

The chain is built from TRBV20-1 and TRBJ1-2, with TRBD1 matching over 8 bases. V shed 3 bases and J 0 bases; nucleotides not matched to a gene: 6. Germline CDR1 and CDR2: DFQATT and SNEGSKA (reference sequence). This CDR3 comprises 15 residues. CDR3 residues: CSASGTGQANYGYTF. CDR3 in DNA: TGCAGTGCTAGTGGGACAGGACAAGCTAACTATGGCTACACCTTC.

The genes are TRBV19 and TRBJ1-1; TRBD1 is a possible D gene (5 bases). This CDR3 spans 15 amino acids. Trimming pared 2 bases from V and 4 bases from J, leaving 14 bases between. Germline CDR1 LNHDA, CDR2 SQIVND (reference sequence). CDR3 amino acids: CASSIIWDGSTEAFF. CDR3 bases: TGTGCCAGTAGTATAATCTGGGACGGGAGCACTGAAGCTTTCTTT. Complete variable domain (other parts from reference TRBV19 and TRBJ1-1): DGGITQSPKYLFRKEGQNVTLSCEQNLNHDAMYWYRQDPGQGLRLIYYSQIVNDFQKGDIAEGYSVSREKKESFPLTVTSAQKNPTAFYLCASSIIWDGSTEAFFGQGTRLTVV.